A selection of T cell receptor beta chains follows, all from one sample in a study of spatial heterogeneity in lung cancer. TCRdb passed the 5' RACE reads through MiXCR, listing each CDR3 protein once. The sample contains tens of thousands of distinct CDR3 sequences, approximately 12% of which appear only once. The sample consisted of PBMCs, taken at surgery. These receptors all come from a male donor with early-stage non-small cell lung cancer. The conserved cysteine and the conserved F or W are not part of the CDR3 here.

V gene	J gene	CDR3 protein
TRBV11-2	TRBJ1-2	ASSLGLVQANYGYT
TRBV5-1	TRBJ1-1	ASSLTTGQLNTEAF
TRBV6-5	TRBJ2-3	ATRGLGRRYTDTQY
TRBV6-5	TRBJ2-1	ASSYQSGVQNEQF
TRBV11-2	TRBJ2-5	ASSMDRGRETQY
TRBV6-5	TRBJ2-6	ASSADGGGANVLT
TRBV10-1	TRBJ2-5	ASSDRLGTQY
TRBV24-1	TRBJ2-5	ATSPRRYPTVQETQY
TRBV20-1	TRBJ2-5	SARGLGGQETQY
TRBV5-1	TRBJ1-6	ASSSGTGGRSPLH
TRBV3-1	TRBJ2-3	ASSQASSGSRSDTQY
TRBV5-1	TRBJ2-3	ASSLTLSTDTQY
TRBV18	TRBJ2-5	ASSPLILSETQY
TRBV16	TRBJ1-5	ASSQLGGSNQPQH
TRBV30	TRBJ1-5	AWSGSGTGSNQPQH
TRBV6-5	TRBJ1-1	ASIRDSRSDTEAF
TRBV7-9	TRBJ1-1	ASSLVAPTEAF
TRBV6-5	TRBJ2-7	ASSRDRGRNEQY
TRBV20-1	TRBJ2-5	SAAGGGETQY
TRBV19	TRBJ1-2	ASTMGHRFGYT
TRBV5-1	TRBJ1-1	ASSLAEQPEAF
TRBV12-3/TRBV12-4	TRBJ1-5	ASRPGPMNQPQH
TRBV29-1	TRBJ2-7	SGKRDRVGSYEQY
TRBV15	TRBJ2-2	ATSRDRGANTGELF
TRBV5-1	TRBJ2-5	ASSFLAVQETQY
TRBV20-1	TRBJ1-2	SASTGALYGYT
TRBV10-3	TRBJ2-5	AIGGQGRQETQY
TRBV6-1	TRBJ1-5	ASRGNGNQPQH
TRBV7-9	TRBJ2-7	ASSSGRTTYEQY
TRBV9	TRBJ2-5	ASSPGGGLQETQY
TRBV5-1	TRBJ2-7	ASSSSGQGSTTGQY
TRBV2	TRBJ2-5	ASSALRETQY
TRBV14	TRBJ2-1	ASSHPQARLNEQF
TRBV7-2	TRBJ2-6	ASSPEPTGANVLT
TRBV24-1	TRBJ1-5	ATSDLQGQPQH
TRBV4-1	TRBJ2-7	ASSLKTSGVLDEQY
TRBV5-1	TRBJ2-5	ASSLYQAGGAETQY
TRBV6-5	TRBJ2-1	ASSYQDRGNEQF
TRBV14	TRBJ1-5	ASSQGEFQPQH
TRBV12-3/TRBV12-4	TRBJ2-3	ASSAPSREGLTDTQY
TRBV5-1	TRBJ2-3	ASSLQVSDTQY
TRBV9	TRBJ2-3	ASSPMPSSTDTQY
TRBV7-9	TRBJ2-7	ASENWAGHTYEQY
TRBV19	TRBJ2-1	ASSIGAWVYNEQF
TRBV11-1	TRBJ2-7	ASSFQNEQY
TRBV7-2	TRBJ2-1	ASSPQGIGQGYNEQF
TRBV18	TRBJ2-3	ASSLALADTQY
TRBV20-1	TRBJ2-5	SARTGGFETQY
TRBV13	TRBJ1-2	ASSFWTVTNYGYT
TRBV7-2	TRBJ2-5	ASSLGLQETQY
TRBV12-3/TRBV12-4	TRBJ2-1	ASSLRTAAVNEQF
TRBV5-1	TRBJ2-5	ASSYSTPSQETQY
TRBV29-1	TRBJ2-7	NPYSLRVHEQY
TRBV29-1	TRBJ2-1	SVEVGLAGASEQF
TRBV6-1	TRBJ1-1	ATLSGIMNTEAF
TRBV28	TRBJ1-6	ASSFLVSSPLH
TRBV7-9	TRBJ1-1	ASSLSRQGMNTEAF
TRBV5-1	TRBJ1-1	ASSLQGLSTEAF
TRBV20-1	TRBJ1-2	STRTSANYGYT